This entry concerns a single TCR beta chain. TCRdb independently ran MiXCR on the RT-PCR reads; one entry per CDR3 protein. The sample records hundreds of thousands of distinct CDR3 sequences, roughly 17% being singletons. Trimming removed 5 bases from V and 4 bases from J, with 12 bases in between. From germline, CDR1 is SGHTS and CDR2 YDEGEE. The length of the CDR3 is 13 residues. The sample belongs to a study of patients and donors after allogeneic stem cell transplantation. The sequence was obtained from a human donor who was either an allogeneic HSCT recipient or a stem cell or donor lymphocyte infusion donor (not recorded which). It is not recorded whose cells these are; they may come from a transplant donor. The sequenced sample consisted of blood, either unsorted or a sorted T cell fraction (not recorded which). The chain employs TRBV5-8 and TRBJ1-2, with D possibly matching TRBD1 (6 bases). CDR3 region: CASRITGTYGYTF. In DNA form, the CDR3 reads TGTGCCAGCAGAATAACAGGGACCTATGGCTACACCTTC.